These 5 T cell receptor beta chains were all obtained from the same sample, sequenced in a study of T cell responses to AZD1222 COVID-19 vaccine. The data were produced by immunoSEQ multiplex PCR, yet TCRdb's version contains in-frame clones alone and is incomplete. The data contain about 130,000 clones, nearly 90% of them singletons. The source material was peripheral blood, sampled 28 days after the second AZD1222 dose. These TCRs come from an adult who received the AZD1222 COVID-19 vaccine.

The chain uses TRBV28 and TRBJ2-7; 8 nucleotides line up with TRBD1. The ends lost 6 bases at V and 3 bases at J; junction bases unmatched: 1. The CDR3 sequence is 12 residues long. CDR1 is MDHEN, CDR2 SYDVKM, per germline. The CDR3 protein is CASSGQGYEQYF. The CDR3 bases are TGTGCCAGCAGCGGACAGGGCTACGAGCAGTACTTC.

The CDR3 nucleotides read TGTGCCAGCAGCGTAGCAGGGAACATGAACACTGAAGCTTTCTTT. The encoded protein is CASSVAGNMNTEAFF. This chain uses TRBV9 with TRBJ1-1; maybe TRBD1 (5 bases). This CDR3 spans 15 amino acids. Per germline, CDR1 SGDLS and CDR2 YYNGEE. Trimming pared 0 bases from V and 0 bases from J, leaving 9 bases between.

This chain connects TRBV7-6 to TRBJ1-5; D unclear. This CDR3 comprises 13 residues. Trimming took off 1 base at V and 7 bases at J, with 8 bases between the two ends. Per the germline V gene, CDR1 is SGHVS and CDR2 is FNYEAQ. The CDR3 is CASSLGLGQPQHF. CDR3 coding DNA: TGTGCCAGCAGCTTAGGTCTGGGGCAGCCCCAGCATTTT.

This clone appeared a single time. The chain carries TRBV6-1 and TRBJ1-1, with D perhaps TRBD1 (5 bases). The germline V gene has CDR1 MNHNS and CDR2 SASEGT. The CDR3 has 15 amino acids. The V end lost 2 bases, the J end lost 4 bases, and 14 bases lay between the germline ends. Written as DNA, the CDR3 is TGTGCCAGCAGTGAACTACGGGGCTTCAGCACTGAAGCTTTCTTT. Its translation is CASSELRGFSTEAFF.

The chain has TRBV27 and TRBJ2-7; 7 bases map to TRBD2. The J segment lost 0 bases and the V segment lost 2 bases, leaving 7 bases of the junction unmatched. The CDR3 totals 16 residues. Germline V gene data show CDR1 as MNHEY and CDR2 as SMNVEV (reference sequence). CDR3 bases: TGTGCCAGCAGTTTAGGTCCAGGGAGGGGCTCCTACGAGCAGTACTTC. Protein product: CASSLGPGRGSYEQYF.